The 9 T cell receptor beta chains given below trace back to one sample, sequenced in a study of blood T cell repertoires in COVID-19 (dated by TCRdb to 2018 to 2020). Libraries were prepared through the immunoSEQ multiplex PCR assay. Imported from immuneACCESS, the table was reduced by TCRdb to in-frame sequences with V and J called. These copies leave out some clones; in studies compared against another copy, an unresolved V gene accounts for under half, and the cause of the remainder is not known. This sample holds around 55,000 clones; roughly 90% were observed only once. Together, the top ten hold more than 8% of the sample. The specimen sequenced was peripheral blood. All receptors come from a man aged 55 to 69 with active COVID-19.

The chain links TRBV9 to TRBJ1-5, with TRBD1 matching 9 bases. V shed 4 bases and J 6 bases; nucleotides not matched to a gene: 5. CDR3 length: 14 amino acids. Germline CDR1 and CDR2: SGDLS and YYNGEE. The DNA of the CDR3 is TGTGCCAGCAGCCCGGGGACAGGGTTTCAGCCCCAGCATTTT. Protein sequence: CASSPGTGFQPQHF.

The V call is TRBV27, the J call TRBJ1-2, with 7 positions matching TRBD1. This CDR3 region has 15 residues. Germline loops: CDR1 MNHEY, CDR2 SMNVEV (reference sequence). Unmatched junction bases numbered 15, after V lost 6 bases and J lost 8 bases. CDR3 DNA: TGTGCCAGCAGGACTTCGGACAGGCGGCTCGAGGGCTACACCTTC. Translated: CASRTSDRRLEGYTF.

This CDR3 is CASSFYRANSPLHF. CDR3 sequence (DNA): TGTGCCAGCAGTTTTTACAGGGCTAATTCACCCCTCCACTTT. The chain recombines TRBV27 with TRBJ1-6; D is possibly TRBD1 (6 bases). The CDR3 is 14 amino acids. V was shortened by 3 bases and J by 6 bases, with 9 bases between the two germline ends. Germline V gene lookup returns CDR1 MNHEY and CDR2 SMNVEV (reference sequence).

The chain couples TRBV7-9 to TRBJ2-7; TRBD1 might be the D (5 bases). Trimming shortened V by 3 bases and J by 1 base, and 7 bases separated the two germline ends. The CDR3 runs to 13 residues. Germline CDR1 is SEHNR and CDR2 is FQNEAQ (reference sequence). The CDR3 nucleotides are TGTGCCAGCAGCTTCCCAGGGTCCTACGAGCAGTACTTC. Translated: CASSFPGSYEQYF.

The genes are TRBV7-3 and TRBJ2-1, with 11 nucleotides matching TRBD2. With 8 bases clipped from V and 9 bases from J, the junction kept 6 bases outside the gene matches. The germline V gene has CDR1 SGHTA and CDR2 FQGTGA. This CDR3 contains 13 residues. The DNA for the CDR3 is TGTGCCAGCGGCGGCACTAGCGGGAGTGAGCAGTTCTTC. It encodes CASGGTSGSEQFF.

The chain has TRBV4-1 and TRBJ1-5; the match to TRBD1 covers 7 bases. CDR1 MGHRA and CDR2 YSYEKL come from the germline V gene. After removal of 3 bases from V and 4 bases from J, the junction contained 6 bases not matched to a gene. The CDR3 sequence is 15 residues long. CDR3 protein: CASSQPDRLNQPQHF. For the CDR3, the DNA is TGCGCCAGCAGCCAGCCGGACAGGCTGAATCAGCCCCAGCATTTT.

This chain joins TRBV13 and TRBJ2-1, with 13 bases aligning to TRBD2. V trimming: 3 bases; J trimming: 6 bases; junction bases outside the gene matches: 5. The CDR3 covers 16 residues. Germline CDR1 and CDR2: PRHDT and FYEKMQ (reference sequence). CDR3 bases: TGTGCCAGCAGCTTTCGGACTAGCGGGAGAAGCAATGAGCAGTTCTTC. Amino acids: CASSFRTSGRSNEQFF.

CDR3 in amino acids: CASSFSYEQYF. As DNA, the CDR3 is TGTGCCAGCAGCTTTTCTTACGAGCAGTACTTC. The chain has TRBV11-2 and TRBJ2-7, with unresolved D. CDR3 length: 11 amino acids. CDR1 is SGHAT and CDR2 is FQNNGV in the germline V gene. The germline V and J ends were trimmed by 3 bases and 4 bases, with 4 bases remaining between them.

This chain uses TRBV3-1 (or the pseudogene TRBV3-2) with TRBJ2-1, with D unresolved. V lost 0 bases and J lost 7, with 13 bases in between. In germline, CDR1 is LGHDT, CDR2 YNNKEL (reference sequence). The CDR3 spans 15 residues. This CDR3 is CASSQDLTHWNEQFF. The CDR3 DNA is TGTGCCAGCAGCCAAGATCTCACCCACTGGAATGAGCAGTTCTTC.